The 2 T cell receptor beta chains given below trace back to one sample, sequenced in a study of PD-L1 blockade in urothelial cancer. Time point noted: pretreatment peripheral blood. Clones were read by immunoSEQ multiplex PCR, and TCRdb kept only the in-frame ones, dropping some. The table shows over 100,000 clones, with around 84% occurring only once. The sequences come from PBMCs, collected around atezolizumab (anti-PD-L1) treatment. All receptors derive from a man aged 45-65 years with urothelial cancer.

The chain carries TRBV6-1 and TRBJ1-5, with 7 nucleotides matching TRBD1. CDR3 size: 15 residues. V dropped 6 bases and J dropped 3; count of bases not matched to a gene: 8. Germline assignment: CDR1 MNHNS and CDR2 SASEGT. The CDR3 spells CASRADRASNQPQHF. The CDR3 nucleotides read TGTGCCAGCAGGGCAGACAGGGCCTCCAATCAGCCCCAGCATTTT.

This clone was found once. This rearrangement joins TRBV6-4 to TRBJ2-1; possible D gene TRBD2, 7 bases. The germline V gene has CDR1 MRHNA and CDR2 SNTAGT. V lost 6 bases and J 4 bases, leaving 22 bases between the germline ends. This CDR3 is 17 amino acids long. For the CDR3, the DNA is TGTGCCAGCAGCCCAAGGGGAGGACAGCGGGAATACAATGAGCAGTTCTTC. It translates to CASSPRGGQREYNEQFF.